This T cell receptor (beta chain) originates from a study of technical replicates of blood from several donors. The CDR3 runs 17 residues. V lost 4 bases to trimming and J lost 0 bases; unmatched junction nucleotides: 9. Germline CDR1 and CDR2: SGHVS and FQNEAQ. The data were produced by immunoSEQ multiplex PCR, yet TCRdb's version contains in-frame clones alone and is incomplete. In the table there are about 85,000 clones, just under 95% of which are singletons. The receptor comes from a human donor in good health. The chain has TRBV7-8 and TRBJ2-5, with 9 bases aligning to TRBD2. Sequencing was carried out using T cells isolated from PBMCs. The CDR3 region has the DNA TGTGCCAGCAGCTCCCTTCCTAGCGGGGTAAACCAAGAGACCCAGTACTTC. It translates to CASSSLPSGVNQETQYF.